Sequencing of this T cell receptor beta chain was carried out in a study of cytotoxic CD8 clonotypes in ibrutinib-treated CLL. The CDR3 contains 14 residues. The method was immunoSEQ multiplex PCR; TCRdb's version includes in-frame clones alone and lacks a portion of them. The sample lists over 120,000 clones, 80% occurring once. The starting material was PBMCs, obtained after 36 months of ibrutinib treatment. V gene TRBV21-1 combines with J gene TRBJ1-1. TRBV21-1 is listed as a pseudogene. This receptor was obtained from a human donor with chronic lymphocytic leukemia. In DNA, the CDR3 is TGTGCCAGCAGCAAGGTTAAAAGGTGGCCTGAAGCTTTCTTT. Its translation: CASSKVKRWPEAFF.